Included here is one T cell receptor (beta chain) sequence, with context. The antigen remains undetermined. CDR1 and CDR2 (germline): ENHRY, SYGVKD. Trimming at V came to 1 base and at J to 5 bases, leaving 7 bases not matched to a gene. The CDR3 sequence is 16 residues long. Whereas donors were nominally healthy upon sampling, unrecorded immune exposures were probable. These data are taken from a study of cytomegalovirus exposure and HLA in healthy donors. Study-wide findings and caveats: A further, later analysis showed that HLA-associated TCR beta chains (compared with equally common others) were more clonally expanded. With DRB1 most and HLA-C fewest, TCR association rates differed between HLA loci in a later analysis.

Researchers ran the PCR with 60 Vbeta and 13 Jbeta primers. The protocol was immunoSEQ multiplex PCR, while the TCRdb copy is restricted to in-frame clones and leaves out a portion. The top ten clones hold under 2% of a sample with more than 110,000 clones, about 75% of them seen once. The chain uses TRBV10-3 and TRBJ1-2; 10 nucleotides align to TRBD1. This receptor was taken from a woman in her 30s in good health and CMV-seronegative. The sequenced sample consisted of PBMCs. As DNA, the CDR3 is TGTGCCATCAGTGAGTACCGACCGGGACAGGGGTATGGCTACACCTTC. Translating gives CAISEYRPGQGYGYTF.